This is a list of T cell receptor beta chains from one sample in a study of cytomegalovirus exposure and HLA in healthy donors. TCRdb's table, derived via immunoSEQ multiplex PCR, lists solely in-frame clones and lacks some. The sample yields 150,000 or so clones, approximately 69% seen once. The sequenced sample consisted of PBMCs. These receptors were taken from a man under 40 in good health and CMV-seronegative. The CDR3 runs from the conserved cysteine through the conserved F or W. D genes are given only for firm matches. Clone size is stated in some rows and not others, as once, few, many or a class when expanded.

v_call	d_call	clone_size	j_call	cdr3_aa	cdr3_nt
TRBV28	.	.	TRBJ1-3	CASLAGVGNTIYF	TGTGCCAGCCTGGCGGGGGTCGGAAACACCATATATTTT
TRBV27	.	.	TRBJ2-1	CASSFHGANEQFF	TGTGCCAGCAGTTTTCACGGTGCCAATGAGCAGTTCTTC
TRBV7-8	TRBD2	.	TRBJ2-5	CASMLGLAGGHQETQYF	TGTGCCAGCATGCTTGGGCTAGCGGGGGGACACCAAGAGACCCAGTACTTC
TRBV11-3	.	.	TRBJ2-7	CASSLDGYEQYF	TGTGCCAGCAGCTTAGACGGCTACGAGCAGTACTTC
TRBV2	.	.	TRBJ1-1	CASSGQLNTEAFF	TGTGCCAGTTCAGGACAGCTGAACACTGAAGCTTTCTTT
TRBV13	.	.	TRBJ2-7	CASSLEVRSGEQYF	TGTGCCAGCAGCTTAGAGGTCCGGTCGGGAGAGCAGTACTTC
TRBV28	.	.	TRBJ2-6	CASSLFSDSGANVLTF	TGTGCCAGCAGTCTTTTCTCAGACTCTGGGGCCAACGTCCTGACTTTC
TRBV5-1	.	few	TRBJ2-3	CASSSRGPDTQYF	TGCGCCAGCAGCTCCAGGGGTCCAGATACGCAGTATTTT
TRBV4-2	TRBD2	.	TRBJ2-3	CASSQNNGGAVDTQYF	TGTGCCAGCAGCCAAAACAACGGGGGGGCCGTAGATACGCAGTATTTT
TRBV11-2	TRBD1	.	TRBJ2-3	CASSLNRGLDTQYF	TGTGCCAGCAGCTTGAACAGGGGGCTGGATACGCAGTATTTT
TRBV11-2	.	.	TRBJ1-2	CASSPDYYGYTF	TGTGCCAGCAGCCCCGACTACTATGGCTACACCTTC
TRBV27	TRBD2	.	TRBJ2-1	CASRLTSGGAGNEQFF	TGTGCCAGCAGACTGACTAGCGGGGGGGCGGGGAATGAGCAGTTCTTC
TRBV9	TRBD2	.	TRBJ2-1	CASSVAAIGGAYNEQFF	TGTGCCAGCAGCGTAGCCGCGATCGGGGGGGCCTACAATGAGCAGTTCTTC
TRBV11-1	.	.	TRBJ2-7	CASSFSASYEQYF	TGTGCCAGCAGCTTTAGTGCCTCCTACGAGCAGTACTTC
TRBV7-2	TRBD2	.	TRBJ2-2	CASSSGGADTGELFF	TGTGCCAGCAGCTCCGGGGGGGCCGACACCGGGGAGCTGTTTTTT
TRBV2	TRBD2	few	TRBJ2-1	CASSGAGGRFNEQFF	TGTGCCAGCAGTGGAGCGGGGGGGCGGTTCAATGAGCAGTTCTTC
TRBV28	.	.	TRBJ1-2	CASSLRDYYGYPF	TGTGCCAGCAGTTTACGGGATTACTATGGCTACCCCTTC
TRBV27	.	.	TRBJ1-1	CASSLSGDTEAFF	TGTGCCAGCAGTTTATCAGGAGACACTGAAGCTTTCTTT
TRBV30	.	.	TRBJ1-2	CAWSMNSSGYTF	TGTGCCTGGAGTATGAACAGTAGTGGCTACACCTTC
TRBV14	.	.	TRBJ1-1	CASSLGPNTEAFF	TGTGCCAGCAGCTTGGGGCCCAACACTGAAGCTTTCTTT
TRBV5-4	TRBD1	few	TRBJ2-5	CASSFAPDRGRETQYF	TGTGCCAGCAGCTTTGCTCCGGACAGGGGTCGGGAGACCCAGTACTTC
TRBV19	TRBD1	.	TRBJ1-5	CASNTEQGAFFQPQHF	TGTGCCAGTAATACTGAACAGGGGGCATTTTTTCAGCCCCAGCATTTT
TRBV10-3	TRBD1	.	TRBJ1-1	CAIRPSGGFRAEAFF	TGTGCCATCAGACCATCAGGGGGCTTCAGGGCTGAAGCTTTCTTT
TRBV2	.	.	TRBJ1-5	CASSDDSTNQPQHF	TGTGCCAGCAGTGACGACAGCACTAATCAGCCCCAGCATTTT
TRBV18	.	.	TRBJ1-1	CASSPSLETEAFF	TGTGCCAGCTCACCGTCTTTAGAGACTGAAGCTTTCTTT
TRBV5-1	.	few	TRBJ2-3	CASSPLDSTDTQYF	TGCGCCAGCAGCCCCCTTGACTCCACAGATACGCAGTATTTT
TRBV5-1	TRBD1	.	TRBJ2-1	CASSLGQGAGNEQFF	TGCGCCAGCAGCTTGGGGCAGGGGGCGGGCAATGAGCAGTTCTTC
TRBV28	TRBD1	.	TRBJ1-2	CASSLGQGNYGYTF	TGTGCCAGCAGCCTCGGACAGGGGAACTATGGCTACACCTTC
TRBV6-5	.	.	TRBJ2-7	CASKKTNSYEQYF	TGTGCCAGCAAAAAGACAAACTCCTACGAGCAGTACTTC